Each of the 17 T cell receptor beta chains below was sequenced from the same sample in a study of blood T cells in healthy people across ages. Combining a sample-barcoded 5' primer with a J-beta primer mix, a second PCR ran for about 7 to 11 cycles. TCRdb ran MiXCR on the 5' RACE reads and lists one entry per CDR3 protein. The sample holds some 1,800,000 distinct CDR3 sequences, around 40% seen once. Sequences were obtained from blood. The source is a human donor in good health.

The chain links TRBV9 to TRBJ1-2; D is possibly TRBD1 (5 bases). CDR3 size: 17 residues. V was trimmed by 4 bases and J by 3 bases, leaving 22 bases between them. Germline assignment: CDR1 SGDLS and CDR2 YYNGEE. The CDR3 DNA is TGTGCCAGCAGCTTCCCTCCTCGGGGCCAAGGGGACTATGGCTACACCTTC. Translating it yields CASSFPPRGQGDYGYTF.

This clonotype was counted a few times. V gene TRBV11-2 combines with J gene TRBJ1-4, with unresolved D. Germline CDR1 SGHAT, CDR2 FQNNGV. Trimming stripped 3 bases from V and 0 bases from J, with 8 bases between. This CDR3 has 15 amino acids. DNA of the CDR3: TGTGCCAGCAGCTTGTACAGCGCAACTAATGAAAAACTGTTTTTT. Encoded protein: CASSLYSATNEKLFF. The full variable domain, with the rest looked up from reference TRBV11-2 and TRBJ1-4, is EAGVAQSPRYKIIEKRQSVAFWCNPISGHATLYWYQQILGQGPKLLIQFQNNGVVDDSQLPKDRFSAERLKGVDSTLKIQPAKLEDSAVYLCASSLYSATNEKLFFGSGTQLSVL.

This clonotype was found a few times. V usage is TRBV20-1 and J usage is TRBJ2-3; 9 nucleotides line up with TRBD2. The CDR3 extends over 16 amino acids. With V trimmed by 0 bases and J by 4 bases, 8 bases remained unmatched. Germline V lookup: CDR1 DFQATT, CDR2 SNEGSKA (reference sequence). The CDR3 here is CSARDWGRGGSDTQYF. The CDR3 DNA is TGCAGTGCTAGAGATTGGGGGCGGGGGGGTTCAGATACGCAGTATTTT.

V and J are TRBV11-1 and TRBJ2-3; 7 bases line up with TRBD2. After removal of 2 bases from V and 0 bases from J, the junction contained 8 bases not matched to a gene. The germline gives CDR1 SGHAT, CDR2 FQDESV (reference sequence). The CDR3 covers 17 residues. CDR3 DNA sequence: TGTGCCAGCAGCTTACCCAGACTAGCACTTAGCACAGATACGCAGTATTTT. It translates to CASSLPRLALSTDTQYF.

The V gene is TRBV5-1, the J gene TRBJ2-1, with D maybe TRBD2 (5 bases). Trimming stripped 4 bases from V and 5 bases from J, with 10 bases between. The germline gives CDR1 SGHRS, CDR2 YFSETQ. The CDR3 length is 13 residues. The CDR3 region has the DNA TGCGCCAGCAGCCCCAGGAGGCACAATGAGCAGTTCTTC. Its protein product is CASSPRRHNEQFF. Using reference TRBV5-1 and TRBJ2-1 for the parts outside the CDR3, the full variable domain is KAGVTQTPRYLIKTRGQQVTLSCSPISGHRSVSWYQQTPGQGLQFLFEYFSETQRNKGNFPGRFSGRQFSNSRSEMNVSTLELGDSALYLCASSPRRHNEQFFGPGTRLTVL.

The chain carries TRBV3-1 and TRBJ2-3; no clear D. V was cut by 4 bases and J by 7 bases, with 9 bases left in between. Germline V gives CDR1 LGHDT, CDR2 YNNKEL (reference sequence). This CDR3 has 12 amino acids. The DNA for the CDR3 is TGTGCCAGCAGCCCCGCTCCATATACGCAGTATTTT. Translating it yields CASSPAPYTQYF.

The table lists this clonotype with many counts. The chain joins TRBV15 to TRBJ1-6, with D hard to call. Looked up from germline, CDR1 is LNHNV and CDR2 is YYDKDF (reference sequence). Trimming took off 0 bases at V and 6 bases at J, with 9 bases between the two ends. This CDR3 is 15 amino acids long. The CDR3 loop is CATSRDMGFNSPLHF. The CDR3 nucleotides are TGTGCCACCAGCAGAGATATGGGATTTAATTCACCCCTCCACTTT.

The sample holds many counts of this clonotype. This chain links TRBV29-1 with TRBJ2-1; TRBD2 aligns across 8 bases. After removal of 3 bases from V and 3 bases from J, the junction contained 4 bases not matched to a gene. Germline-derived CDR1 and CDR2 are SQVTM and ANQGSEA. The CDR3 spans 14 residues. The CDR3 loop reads CSVDASGGYNEQFF. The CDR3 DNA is TGCAGCGTTGACGCCAGCGGGGGCTACAATGAGCAGTTCTTC.

The CDR3 protein is CASSLGAGTSGGPGYEQYF. For the CDR3, the DNA is TGCGCCAGCAGCCTAGGGGCCGGGACTAGCGGCGGGCCGGGGTACGAGCAGTACTTC. The rearrangement links TRBV5-1 to TRBJ2-7; TRBD2 agrees at 11 bases. V trimming: 4 bases; J trimming: 4 bases; junction bases outside the gene matches: 19. CDR1 and CDR2 (germline): SGHRS, YFSETQ. The CDR3 length is 19 residues.

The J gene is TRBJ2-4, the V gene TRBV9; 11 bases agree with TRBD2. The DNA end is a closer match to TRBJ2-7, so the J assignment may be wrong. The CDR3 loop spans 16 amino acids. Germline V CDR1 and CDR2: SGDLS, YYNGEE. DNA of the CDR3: TGTGCCAGCAGCGTATTTGCTAGCGGGGGGACTTACGAGCAGTACTTC. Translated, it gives CASSVFASGGTYEQYF.

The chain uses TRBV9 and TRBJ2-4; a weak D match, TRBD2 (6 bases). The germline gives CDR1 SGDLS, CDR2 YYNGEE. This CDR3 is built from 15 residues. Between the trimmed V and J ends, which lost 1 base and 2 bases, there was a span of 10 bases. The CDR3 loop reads CASSVWGDSKNIQYF. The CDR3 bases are TGTGCCAGCAGCGTATGGGGGGACTCCAAAAACATTCAGTACTTC.

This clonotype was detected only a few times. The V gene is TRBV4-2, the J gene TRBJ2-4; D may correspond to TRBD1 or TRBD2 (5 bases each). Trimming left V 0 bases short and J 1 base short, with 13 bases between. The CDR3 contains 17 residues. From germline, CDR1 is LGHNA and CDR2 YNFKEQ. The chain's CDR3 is CASSQDNGDRAKNIQYF. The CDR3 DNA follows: TGTGCCAGCAGCCAAGATAATGGGGACCGGGCCAAAAACATTCAGTACTTC.

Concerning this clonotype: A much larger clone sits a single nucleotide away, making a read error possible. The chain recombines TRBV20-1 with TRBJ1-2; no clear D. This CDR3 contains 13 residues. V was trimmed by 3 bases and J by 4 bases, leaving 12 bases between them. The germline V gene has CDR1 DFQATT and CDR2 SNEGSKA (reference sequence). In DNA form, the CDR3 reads TGCAGTGCTAGTAGTCATCTCCGCTATGGCTACACCTTC. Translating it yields CSASSHLRYGYTF.

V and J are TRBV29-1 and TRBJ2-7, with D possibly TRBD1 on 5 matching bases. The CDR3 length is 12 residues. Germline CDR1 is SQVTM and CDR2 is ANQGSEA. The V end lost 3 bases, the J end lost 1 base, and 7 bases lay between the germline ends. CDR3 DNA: TGCAGCGTTGAGGACACATCCTACGAGCAGTACTTC. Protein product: CSVEDTSYEQYF.

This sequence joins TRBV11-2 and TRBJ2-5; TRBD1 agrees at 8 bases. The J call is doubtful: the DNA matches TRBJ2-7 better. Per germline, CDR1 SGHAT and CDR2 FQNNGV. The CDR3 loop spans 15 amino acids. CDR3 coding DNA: TGTGCCAGCAGCCATTACAGGGGGAAGACCTACGAGCAGTACTTC. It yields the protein CASSHYRGKTYEQYF.

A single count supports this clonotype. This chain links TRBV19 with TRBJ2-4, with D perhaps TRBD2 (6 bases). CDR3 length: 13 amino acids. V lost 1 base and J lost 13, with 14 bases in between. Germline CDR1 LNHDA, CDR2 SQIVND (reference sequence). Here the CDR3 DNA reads TGTGCCAGTAGTATAGTTGCCGGGAGAGAGCAGTACTTC. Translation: CASSIVAGREQYF.

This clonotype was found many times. The DNA for the CDR3 is TGTGCCACCAGCAGAGATTACCGTATGGGGGCCCGAGCTTTCTTT. Translating gives CATSRDYRMGARAFF. The V gene is TRBV15, the J gene TRBJ1-1, with D maybe TRBD1 (6 bases). This CDR3 comprises 15 residues. V lost 0 bases and J lost 10, with 18 bases in between. Germline CDR1 is LNHNV and CDR2 is YYDKDF (reference sequence).